This T cell receptor (beta chain) was retrieved from a study of cytomegalovirus exposure and HLA in healthy donors. V was shortened by 8 bases and J by 8 bases, with 24 bases between the two germline ends. This CDR3 is built from 15 residues. Germline lookup yields CDR1 MDHEN and CDR2 SYDVKM. Whole-study findings and limits: In a later analysis, CMV-associated beta chains were mostly HLA-associated, it appeared.

It was with 60 Vbeta and 13 Jbeta primers that the PCR ran. Repertoires were generated with immunoSEQ multiplex PCR, while TCRdb's copy carries only in-frame clones and drops some. Among roughly 160,000 clones, 85% were seen once, and the ten largest hold 1%. This clone was picked up one time. Its specificity is not known. This sequence originates from a boy aged 2-15 years in good health and CMV-seronegative. The gene calls are TRBV28 and TRBJ1-1, with D hard to call. Sequencing was performed on PBMCs. CDR3 in amino acids: CASSFGGFGAREAFF. CDR3 nucleotides: TGTGCCAGCTCTTTCGGAGGGTTCGGAGCCCGCGAAGCTTTCTTT.